This T cell receptor (beta chain) was found in a study of blood T cell repertoires in COVID-19. Study context: The samples span acute and convalescent COVID-19 from the United States, Italy and Spain. The analysed material was cDNA or gDNA that came from T cells, B-cell-depleted T cells, or PBMCs.

In the original processing: Reference gene primers were amplified, and this amplification served to estimate nucleated cell counts. Assay: immunoSEQ multiplex PCR; the TCRdb copy retains only in-frame clones and omits some. The V and J calls and the clone size are those of that table, but D and trimming were determined from the DNA. Of approximately 97,000 clones listed, around 84% are singletons. In germline, CDR1 is SGHNT, CDR2 YYREEE (reference sequence). The CDR3 consists of 18 residues. V shed 1 base, J shed 1 base, and the junction held 10 bases outside the gene matches. The sequence was collected from a human donor in a cohort sampled during active COVID-19. The sample taken for sequencing was peripheral blood. This chain connects TRBV5-4 to TRBJ2-2; 7 bases are shared with TRBD1. The CDR3 here is CASSLSIGGSGNTGELFF. CDR3 nucleotides: TGTGCCAGCAGCTTGTCAATAGGGGGCAGCGGGAACACCGGGGAGCTGTTTTTT. The full variable domain, with the rest looked up from reference TRBV5-4 and TRBJ2-2, is ETGVTQSPTHLIKTRGQQVTLRCSSQSGHNTVSWYQQALGQGPQFIFQYYREEENGRGNFPPRFSGLQFPNYSSELNVNALELDDSALYLCASSLSIGGSGNTGELFFGEGSRLTVL.